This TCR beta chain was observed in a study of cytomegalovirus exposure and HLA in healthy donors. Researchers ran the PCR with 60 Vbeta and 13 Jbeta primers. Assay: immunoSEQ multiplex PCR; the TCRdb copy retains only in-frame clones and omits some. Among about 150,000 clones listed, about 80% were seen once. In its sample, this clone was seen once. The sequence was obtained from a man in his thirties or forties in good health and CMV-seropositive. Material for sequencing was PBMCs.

CDR3 bases: TGTGCCATCAGTCGCCGGGACAGGGAAAGTGAGCAGTTCTTC. This translates into CAISRRDRESEQFF. V is TRBV10-3 and J is TRBJ2-1; 9 positions agree with TRBD1. This CDR3 is 14 amino acids long. The V segment lost 5 bases and the J segment 9 bases; nucleotides outside the gene matches: 8. Germline values: CDR1 ENHRY, CDR2 SYGVKD.